The 9 T cell receptor beta chains listed next were all sequenced from one sample in a study of cytomegalovirus exposure and HLA in healthy donors. TCRdb keeps only in-frame clones here, not all; method: immunoSEQ multiplex PCR. The sample includes 200,000 to 300,000 clones, 80% to 95% of them seen just once. The specimen sequenced was PBMCs. The receptors originated from a woman aged 25 to 45 in good health and CMV-seronegative.

V and J are TRBV7-6 and TRBJ2-7; D not certain. V was cut by 0 bases and J by 7 bases, with 10 bases left in between. The germline gives CDR1 SGHVS, CDR2 FNYEAQ. There are 13 residues in the CDR3. CDR3 amino acids: CASSLAMGGEQYF. The CDR3 DNA follows: TGTGCCAGCAGCTTAGCGATGGGTGGTGAGCAGTACTTC.

V is TRBV29-1 and J is TRBJ1-1, with D perhaps TRBD1 (6 bases). Germline V gene data show CDR1 as SQVTM and CDR2 as ANQGSEA. This CDR3 spans 13 amino acids. With 6 bases removed from V and 10 bases from J, the gap between germline ends came to 21 bases. The CDR3, as DNA: TGCAGCGTCGAGATAGGGGGTTTGTTAGGAGCTTTCTTT. Protein: CSVEIGGLLGAFF.

V and J are TRBV27 and TRBJ2-7; D remains ambiguous. V dropped 1 base and J dropped 3 bases, with 10 bases sitting between them. The CDR3 spans 14 residues. CDR1 is MNHEY and CDR2 is SMNVEV in the germline V gene (reference sequence). CDR3: CASSLLSSHYEQYF. The CDR3 region has the DNA TGTGCCAGCAGTTTATTGTCCTCACACTACGAGCAGTACTTC.

The rearrangement links TRBV5-1 to TRBJ2-2; D unclear. Trimming removed 3 bases from V and 0 bases from J, with 15 bases in between. This CDR3 is built from 17 residues. Germline CDR1 SGHRS, CDR2 YFSETQ. The CDR3: CASSSDGRSSNTGELFF. The CDR3 nucleotides read TGCGCCAGCAGCTCCGACGGCCGGAGTTCGAACACCGGGGAGCTGTTTTTT.

As DNA, the CDR3 is TGTGCCTGGAGTTCTCCGGGACCGACAGATACGCAGTATTTT. Translated, it gives CAWSSPGPTDTQYF. The J gene is TRBJ2-3, the V gene TRBV30; either TRBD1 or TRBD2 may fit D (5 bases each). The CDR3 contains 14 residues. Trimming cost V 2 bases and J 3 bases, with 12 bases left between them. Germline lookup yields CDR1 GTSNPN and CDR2 SVGIG (reference sequence).

V and J are TRBV6-5 and TRBJ2-7; 9 bases are shared with TRBD1. Per germline, CDR1 MNHEY and CDR2 SVGAGI. CDR3 length: 11 amino acids. The trim removed 10 bases at V and 4 bases at J, leaving 2 bases unmatched. The CDR3, as DNA: TGTGCCACGACAGGGGGTTACGAGCAGTACTTC. Protein: CATTGGYEQYF.

This clone was seen a few times. The chain carries TRBV15 and TRBJ1-1; D ambiguous. The germline gives CDR1 LNHNV, CDR2 YYDKDF (reference sequence). V was clipped by 0 bases and J by 5 bases, with 16 bases between them. This CDR3 is 16 amino acids long. CDR3 protein: CATSRDRPGMVTEAFF. In nucleotides, the CDR3 is TGTGCCACCAGCAGAGATCGCCCGGGGATGGTTACTGAAGCTTTCTTT.

The J gene is TRBJ2-7, the V gene TRBV27; 7 bases agree with TRBD1. The CDR3 length is 13 residues. CDR1 MNHEY and CDR2 SMNVEV come from the germline V gene (reference sequence). The V segment lost 6 bases and the J segment 0 bases; nucleotides outside the gene matches: 2. The CDR3 loop is CASSRDSSYEQYF. CDR3 nucleotides: TGTGCCAGCAGCAGGGACAGCTCCTACGAGCAGTACTTC.

The J gene is TRBJ2-2, the V gene TRBV5-1; TRBD2 agrees at 10 bases. This CDR3 comprises 16 residues. Germline CDR1 reads SGHRS; CDR2 reads YFSETQ. The V segment lost 0 bases and the J segment 5 bases; nucleotides outside the gene matches: 4. Here the CDR3 DNA reads TGCGCCAGCAGCTTGGTCCCTAGCGGGAGTACCGGGGAGCTGTTTTTT. Translated: CASSLVPSGSTGELFF.